This is a list of T cell receptor beta chains from one sample in a study of regulatory T cells in long-lasting Graves disease. Each CDR3 protein is one row after TCRdb ran MiXCR on the multiplex PCR reads. Seen here are roughly 410,000 distinct CDR3 sequences, approximately 16% observed once, and the top ten hold approximately 8%. The same specimen was also included in a second study, on T cells in Graves' hyperthyroidism and ophthalmopathy.

This specimen consisted of peripheral blood mononuclear cells (PBMCs), obtained at new diagnosis, from a patient treated with antithyroid drugs. These receptors were collected from a woman aged 40 to 55 with Graves disease. Each CDR3 is given with its conserved first and last residue. A D gene is named only where the DNA matches it firmly. A row's size may be missing; if present it is once, few, many or a size class.

V gene,clone size,D gene,J gene,CDR3 DNA,CDR3 protein
TRBV5-6,-,-,TRBJ1-2,TGTGCCAGCAGCCTCCGGGGGGAAGCAAGTCCCGGCTACACCTTC,CASSLRGEASPGYTF
TRBV7-9,many,-,TRBJ2-7,TGTGCCAGCAGCTTAGAAGAGAACTCCTACGAGCAGTACTTC,CASSLEENSYEQYF
TRBV12-3/TRBV12-4,-,TRBD2,TRBJ2-1,TGTGCCAGCAGTTTAGAAGGGTGGGGGGGGAGGGCCAATGAGCAGTTCTTC,CASSLEGWGGRANEQFF
TRBV20-1,few,-,TRBJ1-5,TGCAGTGCTAGAAAGGGGCTGAATCAGCCCCAGCATTTT,CSARKGLNQPQHF
TRBV12-3/TRBV12-4,many,-,TRBJ1-1,TGTGCCAGCAGTTTTATGAACACTGAAGCTTTCTTT,CASSFMNTEAFF
TRBV18,many,TRBD2,TRBJ2-1,TGTGCCAGCGCGACTAGCCATGAGCAGTTCTTC,CASATSHEQFF
TRBV11-3,-,TRBD2,TRBJ2-6,TGTGCCACAAATAGCGGACTAGACTCTGGGGCCAACGTCCTGACTTTC,CATNSGLDSGANVLTF
TRBV4-1,-,TRBD1,TRBJ1-3,TGCGCCAGCAGCCATCCAAACCGGGACAGCTCTGGAAACACCATATATTTT,CASSHPNRDSSGNTIYF
TRBV27,many,-,TRBJ1-6,TGTGCCAGCAGTTTGGGGGTTGGAGGTCCCCTCCACTTT,CASSLGVGGPLHF
TRBV11-2,many,-,TRBJ1-5,TGTGCCAGCAGCTTGGGATCCAGCGACAATCAGCCCCAGCATTTT,CASSLGSSDNQPQHF
TRBV12-5,few,-,TRBJ2-2,TGTGCTACCTTAGCCGGCAGCTCGAACACCGGGGAGCTGTTTTTT,CATLAGSSNTGELFF
TRBV12-3/TRBV12-4,many,TRBD2,TRBJ2-3,TGTGCCAGCACCCTGGCTAGCGGGATATGGACAGATACGCAGTATTTT,CASTLASGIWTDTQYF
TRBV11-3,many,-,TRBJ2-1,TGTGCCAGCAGCCGCCCGGCGACCTACAATGAGCAGTTCTTC,CASSRPATYNEQFF
TRBV5-1,few,-,TRBJ1-2,TGCGCCAGCAGCTTGGAGTGGGCGGGCGGAGGCTACACCTTC,CASSLEWAGGGYTF
TRBV28,-,-,TRBJ2-2,TGTGCCAGCAGTCCTCCGTTCGGGGAGCTGTTTTTT,CASSPPFGELFF
TRBV11-2,many,-,TRBJ1-2,TGTGCCAGCAGCCCCCCCCTTACAGGGCTCTATGGCTACACCTTC,CASSPPLTGLYGYTF
TRBV3-1,many,-,TRBJ1-2,TGTGCCAGCAGCCAAGATCCGGGTTCTCGGAGCTACACCTTC,CASSQDPGSRSYTF
TRBV5-8,many,-,TRBJ1-5,TGTGCCAGCAGTCTCGAGGCACAGCCCCAGCATTTT,CASSLEAQPQHF
TRBV24-1,-,-,TRBJ1-2,TGTGCCACCAGTGATACCCGCGGGGACCACTATGGCTACACCTTC,CATSDTRGDHYGYTF
TRBV14,-,-,TRBJ1-3,TGTGCCAGCAGCGTATACGGAAACACCATATATTTT,CASSVYGNTIYF
TRBV27,few,-,TRBJ1-5,TGTGCCAGCAGTTCGAGTAGCAATCAGCCCCAGCATTTT,CASSSSSNQPQHF
TRBV5-1,many,TRBD2,TRBJ2-2,TGCGCCAGCAGCTCCCGGACTAGCGGGATAAACACCGGGGAGCTGTTTTTT,CASSSRTSGINTGELFF
TRBV3-1,many,-,TRBJ1-2,TGTGCCAGCGAGTTTAAGGGAGGAGGCTACACCTTC,CASEFKGGGYTF
TRBV20-1,few,-,TRBJ2-7,TGCAGTGCTAGAGACCGCTATATCCACGAGCAGTACTTC,CSARDRYIHEQYF
TRBV28,many,-,TRBJ1-1,TGTGCCAGCATCCCCTTTGTTAGAAACAGGGCCGAGAACACTGAAGCTTTCTTT,CASIPFVRNRAENTEAFF
TRBV28,-,TRBD1,TRBJ1-1,TGTGCCAGCAGTCCTCGGACAGGGCGTATCTCGATCGAAGCTTTCTTT,CASSPRTGRISIEAFF
TRBV5-5,many,-,TRBJ2-3,TGTGCCAGCAGGGAGCAGGGTGATACGCAGTATTTT,CASREQGDTQYF